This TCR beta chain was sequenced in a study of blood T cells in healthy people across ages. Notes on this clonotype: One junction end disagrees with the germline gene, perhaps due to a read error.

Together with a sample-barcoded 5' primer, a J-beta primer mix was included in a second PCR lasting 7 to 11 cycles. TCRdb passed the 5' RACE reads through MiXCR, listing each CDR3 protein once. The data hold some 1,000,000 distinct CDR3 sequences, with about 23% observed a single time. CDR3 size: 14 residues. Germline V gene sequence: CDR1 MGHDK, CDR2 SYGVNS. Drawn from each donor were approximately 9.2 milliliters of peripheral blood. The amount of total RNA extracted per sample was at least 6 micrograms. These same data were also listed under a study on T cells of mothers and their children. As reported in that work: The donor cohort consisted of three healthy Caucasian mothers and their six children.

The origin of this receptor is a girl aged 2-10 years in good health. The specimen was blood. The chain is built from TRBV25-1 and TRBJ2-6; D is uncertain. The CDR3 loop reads CASNEVGGANVLTF. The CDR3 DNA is TGTGCCAGCAATGAAGTCGGTGGGGCCAACGTCCTGACTTTC.